This T cell receptor (beta chain) originates from a study of shared clonotypes between healthy human individuals. Overall study: Used for every donor were three CD4 naive, three CD4 memory, two CD8 naive and one CD8 memory plate.

Overall study results and limits: Blood was the only sampled material, and tissue repertoires likely differ.

Points on this clone: Its specificity is unknown.

CDR1 is SGHRS, CDR2 YFSETQ, per germline. The CDR3 sequence is 14 residues long. The V and J ends lost 4 bases and 2 bases respectively, with 11 bases between them. The method was immunoSEQ multiplex PCR; TCRdb's version includes in-frame clones alone and lacks a portion of them. In the table there are roughly 2.4 million clones, nearly 97% of which are singletons. V is TRBV5-1 and J is TRBJ2-3, with a tentative D call TRBD2 (6 bases). Sequenced input: naive CD4+ T cells sorted from blood. Regarding subset: CD45RA+ positively selected. This receptor was identified in a man aged 18 to 30 in good health. The CDR3 DNA sequence: TGCGCCAGCAGCACCGGGACTGACACAGATACGCAGTATTTT. It encodes CASSTGTDTDTQYF.